Listed below are T cell receptor beta chains from one sample, sequenced in a study of blood T cell repertoires in COVID-19. Data came from immunoSEQ multiplex PCR; TCRdb stores just in-frame clones and leaves some out. The sample gives some 200,000 clones, about 93% of which show up once; 0.76% is in the top ten. Material: peripheral blood. All receptors come from a man aged 25-45 years with COVID-19, enrolled during active disease. CDR3s include the opening cysteine and the closing phenylalanine or tryptophan. The D gene is left open where the match is weak. Part of the rows lack a size; the others show once, few, many or a class for expanded clones.

TRBV6-5,TRBD1,TRBJ1-6,-,TGTGCCAGCACCCACGGTAGGGGGCCGAATTCACCCCTCCACTTT,CASTHGRGPNSPLHF
TRBV19,-,TRBJ1-5,-,TGTGCCAGTAGTATACCGACGGGGGGTCTGGGTCAGCCCCAGCATTTT,CASSIPTGGLGQPQHF
TRBV19,TRBD1,TRBJ2-1,-,TGTGCCAGTAGTATGTGGGACAGGGGCTACAATGAGCAGTTCTTC,CASSMWDRGYNEQFF
TRBV11-2,-,TRBJ1-2,-,TGTGCCAGCAGCCCCACGACCGGGGAGGGCACCTTC,CASSPTTGEGTF
TRBV7-3,-,TRBJ2-3,-,TGTGCCAGCAGCTTAGGGGCGGGGCCACCCACAGATACGCAGTATTTT,CASSLGAGPPTDTQYF
TRBV5-4,-,TRBJ2-2,-,TGTGCCAGCAGCCCCCAGGGTGCGGGGCTATCCCCCGGGGAGCTGTTTTTT,CASSPQGAGLSPGELFF
TRBV19,TRBD1,TRBJ1-5,few,TGTGCCAGTAGTAAGGGACAGGGGAATCAGCCCCAGCATTTT,CASSKGQGNQPQHF
TRBV2,-,TRBJ1-3,-,TGTGCCAGCAGTGACAGGTTCTCTGGAAACACCATATATTTT,CASSDRFSGNTIYF
TRBV9,-,TRBJ2-7,-,TGTGCCAGCAGCGTAGACGGCGCCGGGGAGCAGTACTTC,CASSVDGAGEQYF
TRBV4-1,-,TRBJ2-5,-,TGCGCCAGCAGCCAGGGGGCTAGCGGCACCCAAGAGACCCAGTACTTC,CASSQGASGTQETQYF
TRBV4-1,-,TRBJ2-1,-,TGCGCCAGCAGCCCAACGGGACTTGACAATGAGCAGTTCTTC,CASSPTGLDNEQFF
TRBV5-6,-,TRBJ1-5,-,TGTGCCAGCAGCTTGGGACAGTATAGCAATCAGCCCCAGCATTTT,CASSLGQYSNQPQHF
TRBV4-2,-,TRBJ1-3,-,TGTGCCAGCAGCCAAGATGGGACTTTAGGAAACACCATATATTTT,CASSQDGTLGNTIYF
TRBV4-1,TRBD1,TRBJ1-6,-,TGCGCCAGCAGCCATCACCGGGACAGGGCCCTTGGTTCACCCCTCCACTTT,CASSHHRDRALGSPLHF
TRBV4-1,-,TRBJ2-5,-,TGCGCCAGCAGCCCGAAGGACAGCAAAGAGACCCAGTACTTC,CASSPKDSKETQYF
TRBV3-1/TRBV3-2,-,TRBJ2-2,-,TGTGCCAGCAGCCCTGCGGGACAGTACACCGGGGAGCTGTTTTTT,CASSPAGQYTGELFF
TRBV18,TRBD2,TRBJ2-5,-,TGTGCCAGCTCACCACGGACTAGCGGTTCTTCTGGGACCCAGTACTTC,CASSPRTSGSSGTQYF
TRBV5-1,TRBD1,TRBJ1-1,once,TGCGCCAGCAGCTTACAGGGGAGTGACACTGAAGCTTTCTTT,CASSLQGSDTEAFF
TRBV9,TRBD2,TRBJ2-1,-,TGTGCCAGCGGCGGATTGGGACTAGCGGGGAGTGAGAGCTCCTACAATGAGCAGTTCTTC,CASGGLGLAGSESSYNEQFF
TRBV6-1,-,TRBJ1-2,-,TGTGCCAGCAGTGAAGGAAGGGGAGGTGGCTACACCTTC,CASSEGRGGGYTF
TRBV18,-,TRBJ1-5,-,TGTGCCAGCTCACCCGGTGGGGGCGGCAATCAGCCCCAGCATTTT,CASSPGGGGNQPQHF
TRBV19,-,TRBJ2-2,-,TGTGCCAGCCAACAGGGATTTCTTAACACCGGGGAGCTGTTTTTT,CASQQGFLNTGELFF
TRBV4-1,-,TRBJ2-5,-,TGCGCCAGCAGCCCCGGACACTCTTTTAAAGAGACCCAGTACTTC,CASSPGHSFKETQYF